This T cell receptor beta chain appears in the sequencing data of a study of beta chain features in type 1 diabetes. The overall study: Examination covered over 85,000,000 sorted cells spanning all samples.

Researchers reported sorting CD4+ naive, central memory, regulatory and stem cell-like memory cells via CD45RO/CCR7/CD25/CD127/CD95/CD27. The authors reverse transcribed all of the isolated RNA, so sequencing captured expressed TCRB transcripts. Clones were read by immunoSEQ multiplex PCR, and TCRdb kept only the in-frame ones, dropping some. The repertoire holds 300,000 to 350,000 clones, with roughly 14% as singletons. The V end was cut by 4 bases, the J end by 5 bases, with 11 bases between. The length of the CDR3 is 12 residues. Germline V gene data show CDR1 as SQVTM and CDR2 as ANQGSEA. Study outcomes and limitations: Naive, central memory and Treg TCRB repertoires appeared more alike in patients than in healthy donors. When Type 1 diabetes patients were examined, their TCRB CDR3s proved moderately but significantly shorter in all four CD4+ subsets.

This clone was seen repeatedly, ten times or more. No antigen is known for it. The specimen was naive CD4+ T cells from blood. The receptor was derived from a woman aged 18-29 years with type 1 diabetes. V usage is TRBV29-1 and J usage is TRBJ2-5; D possibly corresponds to TRBD1 (6 bases). The CDR3 loop reads CSVAQGLETQYF. The CDR3 DNA reads TGCAGCGTTGCGCAGGGGCTGGAGACCCAGTACTTC.